These 17 T cell receptor beta chains were all obtained from the same sample, sequenced in a study of blood T cell repertoires in COVID-19. Assay used: immunoSEQ multiplex PCR; TCRdb lists only in-frame clones, some missing. This table has about 270,000 clones, about 85% appearing once. Sequencing was performed on peripheral blood. The receptors derive from a human donor in a cohort sampled during active COVID-19.

This clone was found once. The genes are TRBV6-6 and TRBJ1-4, with D possibly matching TRBD1 (6 bases). Germline lookup yields CDR1 MNHNY and CDR2 SVGAGI (reference sequence). V lost 9 bases and J 5 bases, leaving 16 bases between the germline ends. CDR3 size: 14 residues. CDR3 bases: TGTGCCAGTCGACAGGCCGCATTGAATGAAAAACTGTTTTTT. Its protein is CASRQAALNEKLFF.

The chain is built from TRBV9 and TRBJ2-5; the match to TRBD2 covers 7 bases. The V and J ends lost 3 bases and 2 bases, in that order; junction bases with no gene match: 7. Germline values: CDR1 SGDLS, CDR2 YYNGEE. The length of the CDR3 is 15 residues. The CDR3 nucleotides read TGTGCCAGCAGCGGGACTAGATTAGGGCAAGAGACCCAGTACTTC. Translating it yields CASSGTRLGQETQYF.

V usage is TRBV12-5 and J usage is TRBJ2-7; 7 bases map to TRBD1. The trim removed 7 bases at V and 4 bases at J, leaving 19 bases unmatched. CDR1 is LGHNT, CDR2 FRNRAP, per germline. This CDR3 spans 17 amino acids. The CDR3 here is CASDTPSGTAVRYEQYF. The CDR3 nucleotides are TGTGCTAGTGATACCCCCTCCGGGACAGCTGTTAGATACGAGCAGTACTTC.

For this clone: The same CDR3 also results from other DNA sequences found in this sample. V is TRBV28 and J is TRBJ1-1, with D unclear. The V end was cut by 4 bases, the J end by 0 bases, with 9 bases between. The CDR3 covers 14 residues. The germline V gene encodes CDR1 MDHEN and CDR2 SYDVKM. The CDR3, as DNA: TGTGCCAGCAGTTCAGGCTCCCTGAACACTGAAGCTTTCTTT. Amino acid sequence: CASSSGSLNTEAFF. Based on the CDR3 plus reference TRBV28 and TRBJ1-1, the full variable domain is DVKVTQSSRYLVKRTGEKVFLECVQDMDHENMFWYRQDPGLGLRLIYFSYDVKMKEKGDIPEGYSVSREKKERFSLILESASTNQTSMYLCASSSGSLNTEAFFGQGTRLTVV.

This clone was counted between two and nine times. The V and J genes are TRBV7-6 and TRBJ1-3; D gene uncertain. V was pared by 2 bases and J by 0 bases, with 17 bases between. Germline-derived CDR1 and CDR2 are SGHVS and FNYEAQ. CDR3 size: 18 residues. This CDR3 is CASSLIPPPGFSGNTIYF. DNA for the CDR3: TGTGCCAGCAGCTTAATCCCGCCACCAGGATTCTCTGGAAACACCATATATTTT.

The V gene is TRBV4-2, the J gene TRBJ2-2; TRBD1 matches at 7 bases. Germline V gene sequence: CDR1 LGHNA, CDR2 YNFKEQ. V gave up 4 bases and J gave up 5 bases; unmatched junction bases: 7. The CDR3 length is 15 residues. The CDR3 spells CASSRETGLTGELFF. The CDR3 DNA reads as TGTGCCAGCAGCCGAGAGACAGGGCTGACCGGGGAGCTGTTTTTT.

This clone is termed medium-sized. The chain joins TRBV21-1 to TRBJ2-1; the table names TRBD2, a call not compared with the DNA. TRBV21-1 is a pseudogene locus. The length of the CDR3 is 19 residues. CDR3 nucleotides: TGTGCCAGCAGCAAAGAAGCCCTACTAGCGGGAGGGCCGTACAATGAGCAGTTCTTC. Its translation is CASSKEALLAGGPYNEQFF.

This chain connects TRBV5-8 to TRBJ2-2; D possibly corresponds to TRBD1 (6 bases). Germline V lookup: CDR1 SGHTS, CDR2 YDEGEE. The CDR3 loop spans 16 amino acids. The V end was cut by 0 bases, the J end by 3 bases, with 12 bases between. CDR3 nucleotides: TGTGCCAGCAGCTTGGGTACAGGGTCGGACACCGGGGAGCTGTTTTTT. Protein product: CASSLGTGSDTGELFF.

The chain couples TRBV12-3 or TRBV12-4 to TRBJ2-1, with D perhaps TRBD2 (6 bases). CDR3 size: 13 residues. The germline V and J ends were trimmed by 3 bases and 6 bases, with 9 bases remaining between them. CDR3 bases: TGTGCCAGCAGTTTCGTGACTAGCAATGAGCAGTTCTTC. As protein: CASSFVTSNEQFF.

V usage is TRBV28 and J usage is TRBJ2-5, with D hard to call. The CDR3 runs to 13 residues. Deletions cut 2 bases from V and 2 bases from J, with 6 bases between. Germline CDR1 reads MDHEN; CDR2 reads SYDVKM. The DNA for the CDR3 is TGTGCCAGCAGTTTAAACTTACAAGAGACCCAGTACTTC. Amino acids: CASSLNLQETQYF.

The rearrangement links TRBV9 to TRBJ2-2; 10 bases agree with TRBD2. V dropped 2 bases and J dropped 5; count of bases not matched to a gene: 18. The CDR3 loop spans 20 amino acids. Germline-derived CDR1 and CDR2 are SGDLS and YYNGEE. Here the CDR3 reads CASSVPRGQREGHLTGELFF. CDR3 DNA: TGTGCCAGCAGCGTTCCACGAGGACAGCGGGAGGGCCATTTGACCGGGGAGCTGTTTTTT.

This chain joins TRBV9 and TRBJ2-1; possible D gene TRBD1, 6 bases. The V end lost 1 base, the J end lost 2 bases, and 10 bases lay between the germline ends. The CDR3 sequence is 15 residues long. Per the germline V gene, CDR1 is SGDLS and CDR2 is YYNGEE. The CDR3 coding sequence is TGTGCCAGCAGCGTAAGACCAGGGGCCTACAATGAGCAGTTCTTC. Translated: CASSVRPGAYNEQFF. The whole variable domain, remainder taken from reference TRBV9 and TRBJ2-1, is DSGVTQTPKHLITATGQRVTLRCSPRSGDLSVYWYQQSLDQGLQFLIQYYNGEERAKGNILERFSAQQFPDLHSELNLSSLELGDSALYFCASSVRPGAYNEQFFGPGTRLTVL.

This chain joins TRBV5-1 and TRBJ2-2; 9 bases agree with TRBD2. This CDR3 comprises 15 residues. With 5 bases clipped from V and 5 bases from J, the junction kept 7 bases outside the gene matches. Germline CDR1 SGHRS, CDR2 YFSETQ. The CDR3 region is CASRSSGIGTGELFF. For the CDR3, the DNA is TGCGCCAGCAGGTCTAGCGGGATTGGGACCGGGGAGCTGTTTTTT.

The rearrangement uses TRBV7-3 and TRBJ2-1; 7 bases fit TRBD2. V was clipped by 5 bases and J by 6 bases; unmatched bases: 4. This CDR3 is 13 amino acids long. The germline V gene encodes CDR1 SGHTA and CDR2 FQGTGA. In DNA, the CDR3 is TGTGCCAGCAGCCCAAGCGGGACCAATGAGCAGTTCTTC. This gives the protein CASSPSGTNEQFF.

This clone appeared a single time. This chain links TRBV28 with TRBJ1-4, with TRBD1 matching 10 bases. CDR1 is MDHEN, CDR2 SYDVKM, per germline. The trim removed 7 bases at V and 7 bases at J, leaving 9 bases unmatched. The CDR3 runs 15 residues. This CDR3 is CASNPGTGDGEKLFF. DNA of the CDR3: TGTGCCAGCAACCCCGGGACAGGGGATGGTGAAAAACTGTTTTTT.

The chain recombines TRBV15 with TRBJ2-1, with a tentative D call TRBD2 (5 bases). The CDR3 contains 12 residues. Germline CDR1 LNHNV, CDR2 YYDKDF (reference sequence). Trimming shortened V by 4 bases and J by 12 bases, and 13 bases separated the two germline ends. The CDR3 reads CATSTYTGWQFF. The CDR3 coding sequence is TGTGCCACCAGCACGTACACGGGGTGGCAGTTCTTC.

The CDR3 loop is CASSSESLRGGSNYEQYF. The CDR3 region has the DNA TGTGCCAGCAGCTCCGAAAGCTTGAGAGGAGGGTCCAATTACGAGCAGTACTTC. This sequence joins TRBV11-2 and TRBJ2-7, with D possibly matching TRBD2 (6 bases). The CDR3 runs to 18 residues. Germline lookup yields CDR1 SGHAT and CDR2 FQNNGV. Trimming removed 4 bases from V and 4 bases from J, with 26 bases in between. Based on the CDR3 plus reference TRBV11-2 and TRBJ2-7, the full variable domain is EAGVAQSPRYKIIEKRQSVAFWCNPISGHATLYWYQQILGQGPKLLIQFQNNGVVDDSQLPKDRFSAERLKGVDSTLKIQPAKLEDSAVYLCASSSESLRGGSNYEQYFGPGTRLTVT.